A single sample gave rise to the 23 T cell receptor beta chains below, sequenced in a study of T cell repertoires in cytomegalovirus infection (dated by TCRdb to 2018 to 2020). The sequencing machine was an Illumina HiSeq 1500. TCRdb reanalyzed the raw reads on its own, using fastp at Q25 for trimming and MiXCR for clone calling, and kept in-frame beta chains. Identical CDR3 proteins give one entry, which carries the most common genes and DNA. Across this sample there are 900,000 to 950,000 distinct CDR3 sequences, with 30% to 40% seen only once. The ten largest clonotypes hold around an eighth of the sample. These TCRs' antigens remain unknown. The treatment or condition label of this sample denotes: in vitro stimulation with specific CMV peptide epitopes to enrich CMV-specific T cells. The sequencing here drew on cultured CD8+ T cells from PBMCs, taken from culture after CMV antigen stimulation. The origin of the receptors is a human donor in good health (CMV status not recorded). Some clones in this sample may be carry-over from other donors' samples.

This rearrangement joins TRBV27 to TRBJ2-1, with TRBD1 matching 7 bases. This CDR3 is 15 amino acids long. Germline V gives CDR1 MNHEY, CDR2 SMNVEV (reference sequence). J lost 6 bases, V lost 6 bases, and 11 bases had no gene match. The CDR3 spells CASSRPRDRPNEQFF. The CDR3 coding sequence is TGTGCCAGCAGCCGCCCCCGGGACAGACCCAATGAGCAGTTCTTC.

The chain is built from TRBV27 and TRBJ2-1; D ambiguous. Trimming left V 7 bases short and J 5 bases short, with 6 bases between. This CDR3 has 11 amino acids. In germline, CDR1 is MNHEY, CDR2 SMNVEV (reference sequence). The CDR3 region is CASKSNNEQFF. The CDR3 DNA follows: TGTGCCAGCAAGAGTAACAATGAGCAGTTCTTC.

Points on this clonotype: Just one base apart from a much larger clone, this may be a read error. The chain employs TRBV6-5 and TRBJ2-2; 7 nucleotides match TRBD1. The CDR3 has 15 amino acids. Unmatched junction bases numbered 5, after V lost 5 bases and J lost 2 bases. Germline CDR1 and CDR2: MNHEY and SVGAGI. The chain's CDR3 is CASSRGQTNTGELFF. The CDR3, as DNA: TGTGCCAGCAGTCGGGGACAGACCAACACCGGGGAGCTGTTTTTT.

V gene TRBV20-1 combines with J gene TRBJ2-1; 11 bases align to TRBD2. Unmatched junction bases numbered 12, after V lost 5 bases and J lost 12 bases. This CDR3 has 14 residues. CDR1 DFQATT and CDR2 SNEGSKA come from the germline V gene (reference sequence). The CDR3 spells CSAEVTSGEVGQFF. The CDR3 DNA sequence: TGCAGTGCTGAGGTGACTAGCGGGGAGGTGGGGCAGTTCTTC.

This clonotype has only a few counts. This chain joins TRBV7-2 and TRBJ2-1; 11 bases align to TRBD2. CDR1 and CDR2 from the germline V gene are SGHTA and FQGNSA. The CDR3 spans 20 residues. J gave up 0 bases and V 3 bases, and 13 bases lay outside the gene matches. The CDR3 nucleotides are TGTGCCAGCAGCTTTATAGCGGGGGGGCCACTCCTAAGCTCCTACAATGAGCAGTTCTTC. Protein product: CASSFIAGGPLLSSYNEQFF.

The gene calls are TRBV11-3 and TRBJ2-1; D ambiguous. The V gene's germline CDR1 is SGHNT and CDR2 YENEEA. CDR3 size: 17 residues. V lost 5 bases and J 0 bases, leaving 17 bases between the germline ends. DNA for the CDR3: TGTGCCAGCAGCCCCTCGCCTATACCCTTCTCCTACAATGAGCAGTTCTTC. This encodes CASSPSPIPFSYNEQFF. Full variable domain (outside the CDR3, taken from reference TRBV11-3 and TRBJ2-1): EAGVVQSPRYKIIEKKQPVAFWCNPISGHNTLYWYLQNLGQGPELLIRYENEEAVDDSQLPKDRFSAERLKGVDSTLKIQPAELGDSAVYLCASSPSPIPFSYNEQFFGPGTRLTVL.

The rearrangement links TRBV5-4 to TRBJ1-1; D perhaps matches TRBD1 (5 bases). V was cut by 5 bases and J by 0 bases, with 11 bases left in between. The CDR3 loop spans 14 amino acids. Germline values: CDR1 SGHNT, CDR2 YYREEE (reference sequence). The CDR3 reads CASRGDFMNTEAFF. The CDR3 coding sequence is TGTGCCAGCAGGGGGGACTTCATGAACACTGAAGCTTTCTTT.

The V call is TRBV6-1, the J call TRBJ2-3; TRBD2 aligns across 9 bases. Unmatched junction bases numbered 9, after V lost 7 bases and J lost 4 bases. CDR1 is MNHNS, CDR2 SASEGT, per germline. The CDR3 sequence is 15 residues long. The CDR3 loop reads CASTLTSGYSDTQYF. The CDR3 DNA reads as TGTGCCAGCACCCTGACTAGCGGATATTCAGATACGCAGTATTTT.

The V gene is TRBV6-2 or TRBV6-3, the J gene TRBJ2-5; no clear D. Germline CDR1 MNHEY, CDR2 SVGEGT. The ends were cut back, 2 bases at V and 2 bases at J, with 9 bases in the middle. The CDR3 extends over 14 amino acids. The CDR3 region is CASSYGFSQETQYF. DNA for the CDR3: TGTGCCAGCAGTTACGGCTTCTCGCAAGAGACCCAGTACTTC.

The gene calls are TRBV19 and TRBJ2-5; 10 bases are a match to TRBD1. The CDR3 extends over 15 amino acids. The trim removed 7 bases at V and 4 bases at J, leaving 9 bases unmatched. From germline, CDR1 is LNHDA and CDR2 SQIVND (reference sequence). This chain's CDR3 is CASTQTGGWGETQYF. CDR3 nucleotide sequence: TGTGCCAGTACCCAGACAGGGGGCTGGGGAGAGACCCAGTACTTC.

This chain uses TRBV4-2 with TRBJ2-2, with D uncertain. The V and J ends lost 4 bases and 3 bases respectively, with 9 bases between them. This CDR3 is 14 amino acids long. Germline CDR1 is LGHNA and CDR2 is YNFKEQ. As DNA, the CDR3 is TGTGCCAGCAGCCCTCTTTTGGACACCGGGGAGCTGTTTTTT. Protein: CASSPLLDTGELFF.

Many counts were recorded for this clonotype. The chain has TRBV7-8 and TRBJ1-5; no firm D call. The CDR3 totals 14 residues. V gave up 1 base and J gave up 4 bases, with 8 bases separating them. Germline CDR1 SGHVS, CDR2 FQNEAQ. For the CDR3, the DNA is TGTGCCAGCAGCTTAGGCAGGTTTAATCAGCCCCAGCATTTT. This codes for CASSLGRFNQPQHF.

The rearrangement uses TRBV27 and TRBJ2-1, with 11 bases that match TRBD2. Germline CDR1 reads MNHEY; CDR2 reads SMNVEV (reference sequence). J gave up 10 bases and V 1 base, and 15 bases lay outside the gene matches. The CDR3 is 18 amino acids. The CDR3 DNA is TGTGCCAGCAGTTTATTGGCTAGCGGGGGGCATTTCCTAAGAGAGCAGTTCTTC. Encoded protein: CASSLLASGGHFLREQFF.

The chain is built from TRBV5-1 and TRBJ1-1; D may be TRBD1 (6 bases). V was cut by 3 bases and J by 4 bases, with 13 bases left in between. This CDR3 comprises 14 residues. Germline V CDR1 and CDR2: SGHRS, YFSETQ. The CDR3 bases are TGCGCCAGCAGCTCCCGACTGGACAGCACTGAAGCTTTCTTT. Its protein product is CASSSRLDSTEAFF.

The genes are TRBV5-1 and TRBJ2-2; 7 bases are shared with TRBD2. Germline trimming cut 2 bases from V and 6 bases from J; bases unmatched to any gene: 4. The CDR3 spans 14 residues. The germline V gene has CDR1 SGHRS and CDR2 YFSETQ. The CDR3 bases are TGCGCCAGCAGCTTCACTAGCGCCCCCGGGGAGCTGTTTTTT. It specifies CASSFTSAPGELFF.

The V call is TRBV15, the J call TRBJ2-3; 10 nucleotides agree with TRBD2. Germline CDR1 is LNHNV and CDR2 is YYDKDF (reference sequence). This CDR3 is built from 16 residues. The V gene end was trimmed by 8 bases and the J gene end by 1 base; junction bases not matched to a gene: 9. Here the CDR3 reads CATRQRGGRGTDTQYF. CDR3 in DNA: TGTGCCACCCGACAGCGGGGGGGCCGGGGCACAGATACGCAGTATTTT.

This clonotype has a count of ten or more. The CDR3 DNA follows: TGTGCCAGCAGCCCCGTCGGTCAGCCCCAGCATTTT. Protein: CASSPVGQPQHF. The chain recombines TRBV27 with TRBJ1-5, with D hard to call. The CDR3 extends over 12 amino acids. CDR1 is MNHEY and CDR2 is SMNVEV in the germline V gene (reference sequence). V was pared by 6 bases and J by 6 bases, with 9 bases between.

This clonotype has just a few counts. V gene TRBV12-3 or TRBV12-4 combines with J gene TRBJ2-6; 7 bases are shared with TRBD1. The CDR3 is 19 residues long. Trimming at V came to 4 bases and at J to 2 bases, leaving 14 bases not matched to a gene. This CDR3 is CASSSALTGLKAGANVLTF. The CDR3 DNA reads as TGTGCCAGCAGTTCCGCTCTGACAGGGCTTAAGGCTGGGGCCAACGTCCTGACTTTC.

The CDR3 bases are TGTGCCAGCAGTTGGGTAGGGGGCGTGGGTGAGACCCAGTACTTC. It is translated as CASSWVGGVGETQYF. J is TRBJ2-5 and V is TRBV28; TRBD1 matches 7 bases. The CDR3 spans 15 residues. After removal of 4 bases from V and 5 bases from J, the junction contained 10 bases not matched to a gene. Germline V gives CDR1 MDHEN, CDR2 SYDVKM.

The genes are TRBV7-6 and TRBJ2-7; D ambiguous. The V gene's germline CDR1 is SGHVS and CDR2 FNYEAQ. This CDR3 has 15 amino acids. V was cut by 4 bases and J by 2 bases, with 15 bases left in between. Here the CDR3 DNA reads TGTGCCAGCAGCTCGCGACCTGGTGAGCCCTACGAGCAGTACTTC. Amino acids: CASSSRPGEPYEQYF.

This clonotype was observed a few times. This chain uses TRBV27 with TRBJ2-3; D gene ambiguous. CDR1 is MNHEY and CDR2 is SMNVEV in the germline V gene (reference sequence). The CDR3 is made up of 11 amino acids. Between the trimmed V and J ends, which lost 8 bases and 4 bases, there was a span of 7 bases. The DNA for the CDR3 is TGTGCCAGCCTTTCTCCAGATACGCAGTATTTT. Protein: CASLSPDTQYF.

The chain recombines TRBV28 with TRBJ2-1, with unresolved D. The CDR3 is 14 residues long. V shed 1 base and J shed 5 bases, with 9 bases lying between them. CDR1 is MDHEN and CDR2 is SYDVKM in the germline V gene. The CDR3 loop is CASSLSMDHNEQFF. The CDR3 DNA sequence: TGTGCCAGCAGTTTATCCATGGACCACAATGAGCAGTTCTTC.

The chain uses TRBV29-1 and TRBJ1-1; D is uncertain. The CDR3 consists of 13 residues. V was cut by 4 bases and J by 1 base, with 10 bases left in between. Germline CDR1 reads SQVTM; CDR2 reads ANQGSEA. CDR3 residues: CSVVERENTEAFF. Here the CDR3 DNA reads TGCAGCGTTGTTGAAAGGGAGAACACTGAAGCTTTCTTT. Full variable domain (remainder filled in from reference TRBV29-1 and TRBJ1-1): SAVISQKPSRDICQRGTSLTIQCQVDSQVTMMFWYRQQPGQSLTLIATANQGSEATYESGFVIDKFPISRPNLTFSTLTVSNMSPEDSSIYLCSVVERENTEAFFGQGTRLTVV.